Following are 2 T cell receptor beta chains from one sample sequenced in a study of T cells in Graves' hyperthyroidism and ophthalmopathy. Authors of the study amplified TCR beta CDR3 regions from RNA transcripts. When the TCR CDR3 underwent first-round RT-PCR, the HTBI primer set was used. Via MiXCR, TCRdb re-called the multiplex PCR reads, giving one row per CDR3 protein. The data hold some 800,000 distinct CDR3 sequences, with 35% to 45% observed a single time. Material for sequencing was blood. These receptors were obtained from a man between 18 and 29 years old with Graves' hyperthyroidism.

The V call is TRBV20-1, the J call TRBJ2-7; 10 nucleotides agree with TRBD2. Germline assignment: CDR1 DFQATT and CDR2 SNEGSKA (reference sequence). This CDR3 spans 14 amino acids. Trimming cost V 7 bases and J 1 base; bases outside gene matches: 7. The CDR3 nucleotides read TGCAGTGGGGCCGGGACTAGCGTTTCCTACGAGCAGTACTTC. Residues: CSGAGTSVSYEQYF.

This clonotype was recorded a few times. The junction shows a germline mismatch at one end, possibly a read error. The chain employs TRBV7-2 and TRBJ2-5, with 9 bases that match TRBD2. The CDR3 spans 17 residues. Germline V gene lookup returns CDR1 SGHTA and CDR2 FQGNSA. CDR3 bases: TGTGCCAGCAGATTAGAGACTAGCGGAGAGTACCAAGAGACCCAGTACTTC. It encodes CASRLETSGEYQETQYF.